This paragraph covers one T cell receptor (beta chain) sequence. These data belong to a study of blood T cell repertoires in COVID-19. Germline loops: CDR1 SNHLY, CDR2 FYNNEI. The CDR3 runs to 16 residues. Deletions cut 6 bases from V and 0 bases from J, with 17 bases between. In the original analysis: Amplification of reference gene primers provided the estimated nucleated cell counts. Some clones are missing from TCRdb's copy, which holds only in-frame ones; the method was immunoSEQ multiplex PCR. That table gives V, J and clone size, and the DNA gave D and trimming. The repertoire includes approximately 180,000 clones, approximately 83% of them detected once, and approximately 9.9% sits in the top ten.

This sequence originates from a human donor with active or convalescent COVID-19. The donor label of this sample is uncertain. The chain has TRBV2 and TRBJ1-1; tentatively, D is TRBD1 (6 bases). Sample: peripheral blood. The DNA of the CDR3 is TGTGCCAGCAGCTTACAGGGATCTAGGATGAACACTGAAGCTTTCTTT. Translated, it gives CASSLQGSRMNTEAFF. The whole variable domain, filled in from reference TRBV2 and TRBJ1-1, reads EPEVTQTPSHQVTQMGQEVILRCVPISNHLYFYWYRQILGQKVEFLVSFYNNEISEKSEIFDDQFSVERPDGSNFTLKIRSTKLEDSAMYFCASSLQGSRMNTEAFFGQGTRLTVV.